This T cell receptor beta chain was profiled in a study of shared T cell receptors in the human thymus. The CDR3 runs 16 residues. Germline V gives CDR1 MNHEY, CDR2 SMNVEV (reference sequence). With V trimmed by 6 bases and J by 2 bases, 7 bases remained unmatched. Sequenced by immunoSEQ multiplex PCR; TCRdb stores in-frame clones only, minus some. This table holds roughly 500,000 clones, around three quarters found once. The sample was also reused in another study, on human thymus T cells.

This sequence joins TRBV27 and TRBJ2-7; TRBD2 matches 13 bases. The receptor was isolated from a boy under two years old with a congenital heart defect. Sequencing used thymocytes. CDR3 sequence (DNA): TGTGCCAGCAGCCCCGGGACTAGCGGGAACCCCTACGAGCAGTACTTC. Translated, it gives CASSPGTSGNPYEQYF.